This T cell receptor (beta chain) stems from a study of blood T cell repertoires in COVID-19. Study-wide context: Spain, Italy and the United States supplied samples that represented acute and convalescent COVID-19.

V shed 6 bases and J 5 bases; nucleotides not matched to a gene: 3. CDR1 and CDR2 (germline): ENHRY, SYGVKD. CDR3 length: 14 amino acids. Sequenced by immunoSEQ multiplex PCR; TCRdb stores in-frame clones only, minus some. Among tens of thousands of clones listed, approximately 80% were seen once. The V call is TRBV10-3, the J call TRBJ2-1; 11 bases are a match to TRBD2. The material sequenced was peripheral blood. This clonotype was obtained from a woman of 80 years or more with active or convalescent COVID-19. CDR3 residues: CAISGTSGNNEQFF. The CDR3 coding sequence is TGTGCCATCAGCGGGACTAGCGGTAACAATGAGCAGTTCTTC.